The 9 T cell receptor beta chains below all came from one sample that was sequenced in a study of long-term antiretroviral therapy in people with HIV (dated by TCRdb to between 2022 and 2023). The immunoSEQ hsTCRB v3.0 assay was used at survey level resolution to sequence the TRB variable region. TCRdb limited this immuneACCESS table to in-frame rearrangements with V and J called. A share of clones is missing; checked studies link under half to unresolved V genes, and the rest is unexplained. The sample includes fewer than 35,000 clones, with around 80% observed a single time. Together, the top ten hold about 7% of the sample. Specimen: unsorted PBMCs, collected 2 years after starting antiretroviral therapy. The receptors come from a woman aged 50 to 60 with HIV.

The chain's CDR3 is CASRDMSGGKSDTQYF. CDR3 bases: TGTGCCAGCAGAGATATGAGCGGGGGCAAATCAGATACGCAGTATTTT. This chain joins TRBV27 and TRBJ2-3, with TRBD2 matching 8 bases. CDR3 size: 16 residues. With 6 bases clipped from V and 4 bases from J, the junction kept 12 bases outside the gene matches. Germline V lookup: CDR1 MNHEY, CDR2 SMNVEV (reference sequence).

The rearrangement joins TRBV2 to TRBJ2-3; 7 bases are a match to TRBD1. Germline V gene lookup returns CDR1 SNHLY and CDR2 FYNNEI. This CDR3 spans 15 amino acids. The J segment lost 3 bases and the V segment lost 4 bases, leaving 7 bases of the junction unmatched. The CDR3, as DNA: TGTGCCAGCAGTGGACAGGGCCGAGGTACAGATACGCAGTATTTT. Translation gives CASSGQGRGTDTQYF. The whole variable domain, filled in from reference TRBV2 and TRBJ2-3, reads EPEVTQTPSHQVTQMGQEVILRCVPISNHLYFYWYRQILGQKVEFLVSFYNNEISEKSEIFDDQFSVERPDGSNFTLKIRSTKLEDSAMYFCASSGQGRGTDTQYFGPGTRLTVL.

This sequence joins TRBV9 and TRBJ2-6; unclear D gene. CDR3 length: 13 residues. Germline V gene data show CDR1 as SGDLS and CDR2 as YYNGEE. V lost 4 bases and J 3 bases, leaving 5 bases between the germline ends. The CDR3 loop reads CASSPGGANVLTF. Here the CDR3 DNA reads TGTGCCAGCAGCCCGGGTGGGGCCAACGTCCTGACTTTC.

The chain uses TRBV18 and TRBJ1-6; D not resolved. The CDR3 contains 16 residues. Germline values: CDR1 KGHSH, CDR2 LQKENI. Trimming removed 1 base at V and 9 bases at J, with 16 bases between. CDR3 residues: CASSPLDKDGGSPLHF. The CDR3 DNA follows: TGTGCCAGCTCACCACTAGACAAAGATGGAGGTTCACCCCTCCACTTT.

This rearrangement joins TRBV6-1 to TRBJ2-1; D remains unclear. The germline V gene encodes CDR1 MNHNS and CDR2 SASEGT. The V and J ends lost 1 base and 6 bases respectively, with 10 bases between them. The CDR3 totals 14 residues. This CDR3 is CASSEGWAANEQFF. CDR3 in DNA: TGTGCCAGCAGTGAAGGATGGGCAGCCAATGAGCAGTTCTTC.

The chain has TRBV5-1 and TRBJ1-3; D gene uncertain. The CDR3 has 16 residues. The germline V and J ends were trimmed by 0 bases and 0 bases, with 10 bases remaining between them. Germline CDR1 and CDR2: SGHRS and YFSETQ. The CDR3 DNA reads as TGCGCCAGCAGCTTGGGGGCGGTAAGCTCTGGAAACACCATATATTTT. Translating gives CASSLGAVSSGNTIYF.

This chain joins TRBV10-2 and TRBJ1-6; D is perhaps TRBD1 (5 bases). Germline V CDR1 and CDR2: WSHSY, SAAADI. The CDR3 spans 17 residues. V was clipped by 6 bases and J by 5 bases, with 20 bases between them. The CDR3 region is CASRRLTVGLNNSPLHF. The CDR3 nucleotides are TGCGCCAGCAGGAGACTGACAGTGGGTCTGAATAATTCACCCCTCCACTTT.

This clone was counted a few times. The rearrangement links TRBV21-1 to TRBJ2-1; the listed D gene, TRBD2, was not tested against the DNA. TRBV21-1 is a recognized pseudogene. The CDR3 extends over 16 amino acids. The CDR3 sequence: CASSKASCGGLDEQFF. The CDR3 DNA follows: TGTGCCAGCAGCAAAGCCTCCTGTGGGGGGTTGGATGAGCAGTTCTTC.

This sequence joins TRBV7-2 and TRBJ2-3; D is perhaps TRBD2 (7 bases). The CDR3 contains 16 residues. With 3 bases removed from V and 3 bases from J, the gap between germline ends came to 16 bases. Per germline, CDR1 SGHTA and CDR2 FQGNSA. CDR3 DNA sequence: TGTGCCAGCAGCTTCTACTTAGGGGGGGGAACAGATACGCAGTATTTT. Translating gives CASSFYLGGGTDTQYF.